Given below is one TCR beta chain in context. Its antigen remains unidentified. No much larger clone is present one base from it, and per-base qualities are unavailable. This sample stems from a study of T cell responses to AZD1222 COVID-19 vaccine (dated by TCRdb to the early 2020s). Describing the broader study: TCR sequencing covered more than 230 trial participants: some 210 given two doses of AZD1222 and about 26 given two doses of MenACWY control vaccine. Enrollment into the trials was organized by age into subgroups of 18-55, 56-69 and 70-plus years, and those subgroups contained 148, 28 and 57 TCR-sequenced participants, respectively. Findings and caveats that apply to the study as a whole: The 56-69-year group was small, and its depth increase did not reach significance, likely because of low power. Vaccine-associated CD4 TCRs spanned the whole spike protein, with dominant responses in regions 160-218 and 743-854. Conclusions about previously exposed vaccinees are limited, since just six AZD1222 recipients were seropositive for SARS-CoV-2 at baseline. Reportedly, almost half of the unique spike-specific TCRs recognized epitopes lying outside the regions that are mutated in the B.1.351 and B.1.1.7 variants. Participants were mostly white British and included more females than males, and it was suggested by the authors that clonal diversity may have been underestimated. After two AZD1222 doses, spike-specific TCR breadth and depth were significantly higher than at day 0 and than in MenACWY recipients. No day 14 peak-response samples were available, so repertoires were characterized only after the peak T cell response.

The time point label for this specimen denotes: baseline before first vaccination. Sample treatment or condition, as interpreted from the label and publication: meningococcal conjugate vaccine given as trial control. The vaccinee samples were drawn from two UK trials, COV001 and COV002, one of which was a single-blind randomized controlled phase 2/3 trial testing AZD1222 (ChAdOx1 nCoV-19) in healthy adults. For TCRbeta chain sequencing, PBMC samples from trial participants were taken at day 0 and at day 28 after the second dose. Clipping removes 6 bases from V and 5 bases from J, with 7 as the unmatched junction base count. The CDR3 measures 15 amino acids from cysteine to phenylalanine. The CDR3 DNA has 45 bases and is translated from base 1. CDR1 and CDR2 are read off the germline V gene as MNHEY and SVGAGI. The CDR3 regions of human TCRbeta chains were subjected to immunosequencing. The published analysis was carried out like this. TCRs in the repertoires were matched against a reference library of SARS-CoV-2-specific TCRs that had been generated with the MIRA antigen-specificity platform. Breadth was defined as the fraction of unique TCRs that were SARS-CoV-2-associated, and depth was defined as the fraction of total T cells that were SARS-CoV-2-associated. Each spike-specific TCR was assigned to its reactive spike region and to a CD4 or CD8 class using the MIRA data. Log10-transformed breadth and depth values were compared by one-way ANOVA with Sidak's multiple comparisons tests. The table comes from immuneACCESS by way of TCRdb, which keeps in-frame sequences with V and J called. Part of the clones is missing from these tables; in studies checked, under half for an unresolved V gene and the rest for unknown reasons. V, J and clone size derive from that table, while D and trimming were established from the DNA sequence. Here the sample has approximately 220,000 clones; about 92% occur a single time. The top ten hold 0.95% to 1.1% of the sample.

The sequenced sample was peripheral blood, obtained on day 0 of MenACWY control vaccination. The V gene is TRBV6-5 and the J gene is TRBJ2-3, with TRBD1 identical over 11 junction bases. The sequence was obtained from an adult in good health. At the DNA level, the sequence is TGTGCCAGCAGCCTCCGGGACAGGGGGGGAGATACGCAGTATTTT. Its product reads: CASSLRDRGGDTQYF.